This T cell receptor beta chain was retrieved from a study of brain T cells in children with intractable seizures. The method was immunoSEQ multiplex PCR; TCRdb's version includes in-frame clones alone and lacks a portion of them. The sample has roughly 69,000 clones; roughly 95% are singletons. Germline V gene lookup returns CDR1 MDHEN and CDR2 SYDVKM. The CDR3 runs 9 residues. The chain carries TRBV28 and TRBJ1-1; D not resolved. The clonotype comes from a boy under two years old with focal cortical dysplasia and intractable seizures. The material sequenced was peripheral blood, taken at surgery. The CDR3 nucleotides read TGTGAGGCGAGCACTGAAGCTTTCTTT. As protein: CEASTEAFF.